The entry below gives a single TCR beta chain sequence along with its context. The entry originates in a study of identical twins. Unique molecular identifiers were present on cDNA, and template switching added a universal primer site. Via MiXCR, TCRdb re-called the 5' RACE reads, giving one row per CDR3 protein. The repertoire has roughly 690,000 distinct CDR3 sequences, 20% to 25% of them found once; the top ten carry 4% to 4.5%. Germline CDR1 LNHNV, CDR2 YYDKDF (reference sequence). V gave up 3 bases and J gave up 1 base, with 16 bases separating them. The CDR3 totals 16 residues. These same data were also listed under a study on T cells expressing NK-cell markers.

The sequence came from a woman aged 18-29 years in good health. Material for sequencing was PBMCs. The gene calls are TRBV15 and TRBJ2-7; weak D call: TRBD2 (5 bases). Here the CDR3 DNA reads TGTGCCACCAGCAGTTCTGAACCGCCGGGGTCCTACGAGCAGTACTTC. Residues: CATSSSEPPGSYEQYF.